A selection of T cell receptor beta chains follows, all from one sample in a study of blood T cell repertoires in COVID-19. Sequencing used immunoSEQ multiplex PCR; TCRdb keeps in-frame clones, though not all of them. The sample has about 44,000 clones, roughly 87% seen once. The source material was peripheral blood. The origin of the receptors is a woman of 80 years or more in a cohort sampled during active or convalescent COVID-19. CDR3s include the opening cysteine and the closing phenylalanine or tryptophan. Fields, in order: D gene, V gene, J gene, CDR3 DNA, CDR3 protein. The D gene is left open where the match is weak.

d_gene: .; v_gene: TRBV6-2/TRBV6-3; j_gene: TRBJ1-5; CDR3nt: TGTGCCAGCAGTTACCCCGCAGGGTGGGGTAATCAGCCCCAGCATTTT; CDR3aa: CASSYPAGWGNQPQHF
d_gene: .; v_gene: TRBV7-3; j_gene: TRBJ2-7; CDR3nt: TGTGCCAGCAGCTTAGCCAGCGGGCAATACGAGCAGTACTTC; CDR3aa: CASSLASGQYEQYF
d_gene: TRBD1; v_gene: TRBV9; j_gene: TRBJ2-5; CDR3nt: TGTGCCAGCAGCCCAGGGGGACGGCAGACCCAGTACTTC; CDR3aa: CASSPGGRQTQYF
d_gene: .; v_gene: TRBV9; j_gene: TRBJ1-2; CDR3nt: TGTGCCAGCAGTGGAGTGGGGAACGGGGGAAATCATTATGGCTACACCTTC; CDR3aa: CASSGVGNGGNHYGYTF
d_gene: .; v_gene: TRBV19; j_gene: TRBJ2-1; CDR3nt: TGTGCCAGTAGTATAGGAGGGAGTGGTGAGCAGTTCTTC; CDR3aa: CASSIGGSGEQFF
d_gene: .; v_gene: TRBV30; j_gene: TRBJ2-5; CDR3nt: TGTGCCTGGTCCAACAGGGACGGGCAGACCCAGTACTTC; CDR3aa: CAWSNRDGQTQYF
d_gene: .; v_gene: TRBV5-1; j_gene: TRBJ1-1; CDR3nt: TGCGCCAGCAGCTTGGAACACCCTGGGAACACTGAAGCTTTCTTT; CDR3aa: CASSLEHPGNTEAFF
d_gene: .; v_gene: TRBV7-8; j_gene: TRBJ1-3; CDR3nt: TGTGCCAGCAGCTTAGGAGGGAGGGGAAACACCATATATTTT; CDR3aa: CASSLGGRGNTIYF
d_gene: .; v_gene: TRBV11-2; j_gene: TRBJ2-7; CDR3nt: TGTGCCAGCAGGAGGGGACTTATCTCCTACGAGCAGTACTTC; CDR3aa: CASRRGLISYEQYF
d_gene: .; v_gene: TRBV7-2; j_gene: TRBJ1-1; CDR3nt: TGTGCCAGCAGCTTAGACAGGTTGAACACTGAAGCTTTCTTT; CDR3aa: CASSLDRLNTEAFF